This entry is about one TCR beta chain. V lost 4 bases and J lost 6, with 10 bases in between. Germline loops: CDR1 SEHNR, CDR2 FQNEAQ (reference sequence). The CDR3 covers 12 residues. PBMCs were sourced from 9 to 10 ml fresh peripheral blood. This sample stems from a study of T cells in Graves' hyperthyroidism and ophthalmopathy. On the study more broadly: Any treatment followed the collection of peripheral blood at initial diagnosis.

TCR beta CDR3 regions were amplified from RNA. The HTBI primer set served for first-round RT-PCR of the TCR CDR3. TCRdb used MiXCR to reprocess the multiplex PCR reads, holding one entry per CDR3 protein. The data show some 770,000 distinct CDR3 sequences, less than 20% seen once. This TCR came from a man aged 18 to 29 with Graves' hyperthyroidism. Material for sequencing was blood. V usage is TRBV7-9 and J usage is TRBJ2-7, with no clear D. CDR3 coding DNA: TGTGCCAGCAGCTACCCCTTCGGCGAGCAGTACTTC. Protein sequence: CASSYPFGEQYF. Full variable domain (rest looked up from reference TRBV7-9 and TRBJ2-7): DTGVSQNPRHKITKRGQNVTFRCDPISEHNRLYWYRQTLGQGPEFLTYFQNEAQLEKSRLLSDRFSAERPKGSFSTLEIQRTEQGDSAMYLCASSYPFGEQYFGPGTRLTVT.